The present TCR beta chain was sequenced within a study of STAT5B mutations in CD4+ large granular lymphocyte leukemia. This clone was seen a handful of times. Repertoires were generated with immunoSEQ multiplex PCR, while TCRdb's copy carries only in-frame clones and drops some. The sample shows some 40,000 clones, roughly 80% of them seen only once. Germline V gives CDR1 SGHTA, CDR2 FQGTGA. Trimming removed 6 bases from V and 1 base from J, with 9 bases in between. There are 13 residues in the CDR3. The chain couples TRBV7-3 to TRBJ1-1; unclear D gene. Sequenced material: CD4+ T cells from blood buffy coats. This TCR was sampled from a human donor in good health. The CDR3 loop is CASSWVKNTEAFF. The DNA of the CDR3 is TGTGCCAGCAGTTGGGTGAAGAACACTGAAGCTTTCTTT.